A selection of T cell receptor beta chains follows, all from one sample in a study of blood T cells in healthy people across ages. TCRdb passed the 5' RACE reads through MiXCR, listing each CDR3 protein once. The sample carries 1,500,000 or so distinct CDR3 sequences, approximately 60% recorded once. Sequenced sample: blood. The receptors derive from a man aged 18 to 30 in good health. Both conserved end residues are part of each CDR3. A D gene is named only where the DNA matches it firmly. Expanded clones get a size class; other rows say once, few or many, or leave the size out.

clone size,V gene,J gene,D gene,CDR3 DNA,CDR3 protein
NA,TRBV6-5,TRBJ1-1,NA,TGTGCCAGCGCCCTAGGCAGATTCGGTGAAGCTTTCTTT,CASALGRFGEAFF
NA,TRBV20-1,TRBJ1-1,NA,TGCAGTGCCCCTGCGGGCGGCCGGGGAATCCTCATGAACACTGAAGCTTTCTTT,CSAPAGGRGILMNTEAFF
NA,TRBV20-1,TRBJ2-7,NA,TGCAGTGCTAGAGCGGGGGGCCCTGGGTCCTACGAGCAGTACTTC,CSARAGGPGSYEQYF
NA,TRBV7-2,TRBJ1-5,TRBD1,TGTGCCAGCAGCCGGGACGGACAGGGCAATCAGCCCCAGCATTTT,CASSRDGQGNQPQHF
NA,TRBV6-2/TRBV6-3,TRBJ2-4,TRBD2,TGTGCCAGCAGTTACGGGACTAGGACCAAAAACATTCAGTACTTC,CASSYGTRTKNIQYF
NA,TRBV2,TRBJ2-5,NA,TGTGCCAGCCAGGACATTGGGGAGACCCAGTACTTC,CASQDIGETQYF
NA,TRBV28,TRBJ2-1,NA,TGTGCCAGCAGTTTTTTATACAATTCGAATGAGCAGTTCTTC,CASSFLYNSNEQFF
once,TRBV5-1,TRBJ2-3,TRBD2,TGCGCCAGCAGCTCAGGCGGGGGGGCCTCAGATACGCAGTATTTT,CASSSGGGASDTQYF
few,TRBV20-1,TRBJ2-3,TRBD2,TGCAGTGCCACCGGGACTAGCCCCCCAGATACGCAGTATTTT,CSATGTSPPDTQYF
NA,TRBV24-1,TRBJ1-2,NA,TGTGCCACCGTTGGAGGTTACTATGGCTACACCTTC,CATVGGYYGYTF
few,TRBV5-6,TRBJ2-7,TRBD1,TGTGCCAGCAGCTTGTGGAGGACAGGGCCTAACGAGCAGTACTTC,CASSLWRTGPNEQYF
few,TRBV25-1,TRBJ1-1,NA,TGTGCCAGCAGCCCTGGAGAAGTCACTGAAGCTTTCTTT,CASSPGEVTEAFF
NA,TRBV28,TRBJ2-5,TRBD1,TGTGCCACCAGTCAGGGGGTTGGGGAGACCCAGTACTTC,CATSQGVGETQYF
NA,TRBV5-1,TRBJ2-3,TRBD1,TGCGCCAGCAGCTTGCCGGGACAGGGGAAGGTTACAGATACGCAGTATTTT,CASSLPGQGKVTDTQYF
NA,TRBV6-2/TRBV6-3,TRBJ2-7,TRBD1,TGTGCCAGTAAGAACGGACAGGGAACCTACGAGCAGTACTTC,CASKNGQGTYEQYF
NA,TRBV9,TRBJ2-3,TRBD2,TGTGCCAGCAGACCGACTAGCGGGTCAGATACGCAGTATTTT,CASRPTSGSDTQYF
few,TRBV6-5,TRBJ2-3,TRBD2,TGTGCCAGCAGATTCGGGGGGAAATATCCAGATACGCAGTATTTT,CASRFGGKYPDTQYF